This record looks at one TCR beta chain sequence and its context. This clone was counted a single time. The specificity of this receptor is unknown. The input lacks base qualities; no much larger clone sits a single base away. This record belongs to a study of blood T cell repertoires in COVID-19 (TCRdb year 2020). Regarding the study in general: The collaborator samples originated in the United States, Italy and Spain and spanned the acute and convalescent phases of COVID-19. Where available, HLA class I and class II types were taken from metadata supplied by the sample provider and were not determined by assay-based typing. The sample metadata nearly always contained a de-identified subject ID, COVID-19 status, age in years and sex. The repertoires were made available in a free public database intended to serve as a resource for research on the immune response to SARS-CoV-2. Subjects who had been exposed to COVID-19, were actively infected with it, or had recovered from it provided the deeply sampled blood TCRbeta repertoires that made up the dataset. Samples came from the ongoing ImmuneRACE study (first 160 participants) plus 1,254 subjects from 6 global collaborators. The prospective study material was composed of cDNA or gDNA derived from T cells, B-cell-depleted T cells, or PBMCs.

Its CDR3 holds 16 amino acids, cysteine through phenylalanine. Only the CDR3 DNA is retained, 48 bases long and in frame from the first base. As encoded in the germline V gene, CDR1 is MDHEN while CDR2 is SYDVKM. A distance of 18 bases separates the germline ends of V and J, which lose 5 bases and 1 base respectively. Paper-wide results and their limitations: Clinical and demographic metadata were provided uncurated, with the amount varying by source and participant.

TCRbeta CDR3 regions were amplified from genomic DNA using the immunoSEQ Assay, a bias-controlled multiplex PCR. As for the authors' bioinformatics: Within the assay, amplification of reference gene primers was used to estimate how many nucleated cells each sample contained. To quantify the absolute abundance of each unique TCRbeta CDR3 rearrangement, sequence reads were collapsed and filtered. Productive Simpson clonality was computed per sample as the square root of Simpson's diversity index over productive rearrangements. TCRdb provides this immuneACCESS table in a form limited to in-frame rearrangements. Some clones are lacking; in checked studies, under half of them reflect an unresolved V gene, and why the rest are absent is not known. V and J calls and clone size are copied from that table; D and trimming were computed from the DNA. The sample table contains more than 250,000 clones; only one count was recorded for approximately 90% of them. More than 0.95% of the sample is held by the ten biggest clonotypes.

Enrolling through a virtual design, the prospective study's participants ranged in age from roughly 18 to 89 years and lived across some 23 United States geographic areas. Cohort assignment in the prospective study relied on participant-reported clinical history from a screening survey and a study questionnaire. Each participant in the prospective study had whole blood, serum and a nasopharyngeal or oropharyngeal swab collected by mobile phlebotomists. Prospective study participants could optionally give additional blood draws and questionnaires over an approximately two-month period. Before DNA extraction, prospective study blood samples were shipped either frozen or at room temperature.

The clonotype was recovered from a woman in her thirties or forties with acute COVID-19. The chain employs TRBV28 and TRBJ2-7; the D gene is possibly TRBD2, with 6 bases matching. What was sequenced was PBMCs or T cells enriched from blood (not recorded which). The CDR3 reads CASSPRSGSQSYEQYF. The nucleotides are TGTGCCAGCAGTCCAAGGAGCGGGTCACAGTCCTACGAGCAGTACTTC.